A single sample gave rise to the 16 T cell receptor beta chains below, sequenced in a study of cytomegalovirus exposure and HLA in healthy donors. With 60 Vbeta and 13 Jbeta primers, the PCR was carried out. The repertoire was sequenced with immunoSEQ multiplex PCR; TCRdb's copy has only in-frame clones and lacks some. This repertoire includes 140,000 to 150,000 clones. Specimen: PBMCs. The receptors originated from a male donor in good health and CMV-seronegative.

The chain combines TRBV5-1 with TRBJ2-3; a weak D match, TRBD2 (5 bases). V was cut by 1 base and J by 4 bases, with 7 bases left in between. From germline, CDR1 is SGHRS and CDR2 YFSETQ. The CDR3 totals 13 residues. CDR3 residues: CASSLRGSDTQYF. DNA of the CDR3: TGCGCCAGCAGCTTGCGGGGTTCAGATACGCAGTATTTT.

The chain couples TRBV18 to TRBJ1-4; D remains ambiguous. CDR1 is KGHSH, CDR2 LQKENI, per germline. Deletions cut 2 bases from V and 1 base from J, with 8 bases between. This CDR3 comprises 15 residues. CDR3 protein: CASSPSGKTNEKLFF. As DNA, the CDR3 is TGTGCCAGCTCACCATCGGGGAAAACTAATGAAAAACTGTTTTTT.

The rearrangement links TRBV7-2 to TRBJ2-7, with 9 bases aligning to TRBD1. Germline V lookup: CDR1 SGHTA, CDR2 FQGNSA. This CDR3 region has 14 residues. The trim removed 5 bases at V and 6 bases at J, leaving 8 bases unmatched. CDR3 in DNA: TGTGCCAGCAGCCGGGACAGGGCCGCAGGCGAGCAGTACTTC. Amino acid sequence: CASSRDRAAGEQYF.

The chain joins TRBV11-3 to TRBJ2-1, with TRBD2 matching 9 bases. Looked up from germline, CDR1 is SGHNT and CDR2 is YENEEA. The J segment lost 9 bases and the V segment lost 1 base, leaving 10 bases of the junction unmatched. The CDR3 contains 16 residues. The CDR3, as DNA: TGTGCCAGCAGCTTAGTGCGTGCGGGAGGGCTGGGTGAGCAGTTCTTC. This encodes CASSLVRAGGLGEQFF.

The chain employs TRBV6-4 and TRBJ2-5; tentatively, D is TRBD2 (6 bases). This CDR3 contains 18 residues. The V and J ends lost 2 bases and 5 bases respectively, with 24 bases between them. Germline V gene sequence: CDR1 MRHNA, CDR2 SNTAGT. The CDR3 DNA reads as TGTGCCAGCAGTGACCGAGGGCTAGAGCGGGTGTGGGTGGAGACCCAGTACTTC. Amino acid sequence: CASSDRGLERVWVETQYF.

The chain joins TRBV4-2 to TRBJ2-1; a possible D gene is TRBD2 (5 bases). CDR3 length: 16 residues. Trimming stripped 1 base from V and 4 bases from J, with 14 bases between. CDR1 is LGHNA, CDR2 YNFKEQ, per germline. The CDR3 nucleotides are TGTGCCAGCAGCCAAGTGGGAGACCCCGTATACAATGAGCAGTTCTTC. Encoded protein: CASSQVGDPVYNEQFF.

A word on this clone: The same CDR3 arises from other DNA sequences in this sample as well. The chain couples TRBV4-2 to TRBJ1-1; D is perhaps TRBD1 (5 bases). Germline CDR1 reads LGHNA; CDR2 reads YNFKEQ. V lost 0 bases and J 4 bases, leaving 6 bases between the germline ends. There are 13 residues in the CDR3. The CDR3 DNA reads as TGTGCCAGCAGCCAAGATAGGGGCACTGAAGCTTTCTTT. Its translation is CASSQDRGTEAFF.

The CDR3 here is CASSLPSGRGIDEQFF. The CDR3 nucleotides are TGTGCCAGCAGTTTACCTAGCGGGAGAGGCATCGATGAGCAGTTCTTC. J is TRBJ2-1 and V is TRBV27; 10 positions match TRBD2. The V segment lost 2 bases and the J segment 8 bases; nucleotides outside the gene matches: 9. The CDR3 runs 16 residues. CDR1 and CDR2 from the germline V gene are MNHEY and SMNVEV (reference sequence).

The chain joins TRBV19 to TRBJ1-4; 9 bases map to TRBD1. The J segment lost 4 bases and the V segment lost 3 bases, leaving 3 bases of the junction unmatched. Germline values: CDR1 LNHDA, CDR2 SQIVND (reference sequence). There are 15 residues in the CDR3. In DNA form, the CDR3 reads TGTGCCAGTAGTATGACAGGGGGAGGTAATGAAAAACTGTTTTTT. It codes for CASSMTGGGNEKLFF.

The rearrangement uses TRBV5-6 and TRBJ1-2; D perhaps matches TRBD1 (5 bases). The germline V and J ends were trimmed by 0 bases and 5 bases, with 5 bases remaining between them. This CDR3 spans 12 amino acids. Looked up from germline, CDR1 is SGHDT and CDR2 is YYEEEE. CDR3 coding DNA: TGTGCCAGCAGCTTGGACAGGTATGGCTACACCTTC. This translates into CASSLDRYGYTF.

V usage is TRBV5-6 and J usage is TRBJ2-7; TRBD2 aligns across 10 bases. The CDR3 sequence is 16 residues long. V dropped 0 bases and J dropped 1; count of bases not matched to a gene: 4. Germline lookup yields CDR1 SGHDT and CDR2 YYEEEE. CDR3 in DNA: TGTGCCAGCAGCTTGGAAATAGCGGGAGGTTCCTACGAGCAGTACTTC. This codes for CASSLEIAGGSYEQYF.

V gene TRBV19 combines with J gene TRBJ1-6; 11 bases line up with TRBD1. Germline CDR1 reads LNHDA; CDR2 reads SQIVND (reference sequence). The V segment lost 5 bases and the J segment 6 bases; nucleotides outside the gene matches: 3. The CDR3 consists of 15 residues. The CDR3 spells CASSPGTGGNSPLHF. CDR3 nucleotide sequence: TGTGCCAGTAGTCCCGGGACAGGGGGTAATTCACCCCTCCACTTT.

The V gene is TRBV5-1, the J gene TRBJ1-1; TRBD1 is a possible D gene (5 bases). The CDR3 runs 13 residues. The V gene lost 4 bases and the J gene lost 1 base, with 8 bases spanning the gap. Germline values: CDR1 SGHRS, CDR2 YFSETQ. The CDR3 loop reads CASSRTGNTEAFF. CDR3 sequence (DNA): TGCGCCAGCAGCCGCACAGGGAACACTGAAGCTTTCTTT.

The J gene is TRBJ2-7, the V gene TRBV11-3; D gene ambiguous. Trimming stripped 5 bases from V and 7 bases from J, with 15 bases between. CDR3 length equals 13 residues. Germline values: CDR1 SGHNT, CDR2 YENEEA. CDR3: CASSLSGLDEQYF. CDR3 nucleotide sequence: TGTGCCAGCAGCCTCAGTGGCCTCGATGAGCAGTACTTC.

CDR3 protein: CASSPTATGDYEQYF. In DNA form, the CDR3 reads TGTGCCAGCAGCCCAACCGCGACAGGGGACTACGAGCAGTACTTC. This chain uses TRBV7-9 with TRBJ2-7; 8 bases line up with TRBD1. Germline values: CDR1 SEHNR, CDR2 FQNEAQ (reference sequence). This CDR3 has 15 residues. The junction had 9 bases not matched to a gene; V was cut back by 5 bases and J by 3 bases.

This rearrangement joins TRBV18 to TRBJ1-3; 7 positions agree with TRBD1. The V gene end was trimmed by 4 bases and the J gene end by 0 bases; junction bases not matched to a gene: 6. There are 16 residues in the CDR3. Germline-derived CDR1 and CDR2 are KGHSH and LQKENI. The CDR3 spells CASSLVWDSSGNTIYF. The DNA of the CDR3 is TGTGCCAGCTCACTTGTCTGGGACAGCTCTGGAAACACCATATATTTT. The complete variable domain, with remaining parts taken from reference TRBV18 and TRBJ1-3, reads NAGVMQNPRHLVRRRGQEARLRCSPMKGHSHVYWYRQLPEEGLKFMVYLQKENIIDESGMPKERFSAEFPKEGPSILRIQQVVRGDSAAYFCASSLVWDSSGNTIYFGEGSWLTVV.